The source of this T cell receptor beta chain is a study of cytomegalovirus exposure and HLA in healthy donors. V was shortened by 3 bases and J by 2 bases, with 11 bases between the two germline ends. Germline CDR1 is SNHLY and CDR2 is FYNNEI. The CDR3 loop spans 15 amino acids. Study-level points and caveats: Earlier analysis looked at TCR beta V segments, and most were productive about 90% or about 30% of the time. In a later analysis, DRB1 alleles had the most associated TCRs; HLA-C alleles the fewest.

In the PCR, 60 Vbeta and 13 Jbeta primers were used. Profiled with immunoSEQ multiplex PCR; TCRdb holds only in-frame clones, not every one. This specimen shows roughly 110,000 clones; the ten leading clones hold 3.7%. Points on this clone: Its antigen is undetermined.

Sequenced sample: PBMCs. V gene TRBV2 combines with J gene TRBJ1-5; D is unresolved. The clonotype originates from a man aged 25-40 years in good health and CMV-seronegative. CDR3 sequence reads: CASSDNLSGNQPQHF. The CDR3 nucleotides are TGTGCCAGCAGTGACAACCTTTCAGGCAATCAGCCCCAGCATTTT.